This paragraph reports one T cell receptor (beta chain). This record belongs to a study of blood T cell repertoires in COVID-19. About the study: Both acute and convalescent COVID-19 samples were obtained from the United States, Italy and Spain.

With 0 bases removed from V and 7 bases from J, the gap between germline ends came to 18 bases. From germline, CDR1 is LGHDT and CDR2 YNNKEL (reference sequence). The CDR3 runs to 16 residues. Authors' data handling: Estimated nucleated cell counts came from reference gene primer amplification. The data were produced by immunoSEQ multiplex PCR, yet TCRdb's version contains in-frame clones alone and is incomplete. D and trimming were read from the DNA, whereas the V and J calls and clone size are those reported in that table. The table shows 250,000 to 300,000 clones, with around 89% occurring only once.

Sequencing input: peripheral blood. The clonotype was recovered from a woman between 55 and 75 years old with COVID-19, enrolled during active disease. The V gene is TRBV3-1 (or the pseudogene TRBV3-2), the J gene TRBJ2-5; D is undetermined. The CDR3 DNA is TGTGCCAGCAGCCAAGAGGCTTCGAATGCGGATTGGACCCAGTACTTC. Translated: CASSQEASNADWTQYF.